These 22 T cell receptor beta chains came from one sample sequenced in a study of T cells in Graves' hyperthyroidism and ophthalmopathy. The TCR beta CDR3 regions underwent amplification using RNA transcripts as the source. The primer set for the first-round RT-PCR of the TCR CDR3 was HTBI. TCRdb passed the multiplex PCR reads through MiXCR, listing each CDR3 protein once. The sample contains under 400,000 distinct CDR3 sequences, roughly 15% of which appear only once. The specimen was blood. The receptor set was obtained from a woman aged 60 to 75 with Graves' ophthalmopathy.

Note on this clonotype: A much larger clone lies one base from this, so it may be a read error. The CDR3 reads CASSLGGASGDEKLFF. In nucleotides, the CDR3 is TGTGCCAGCAGCTTAGGTGGGGCAAGCGGGGATGAAAAACTGTTTTTT. The chain employs TRBV7-2 and TRBJ1-4, with D possibly TRBD1 on 5 matching bases. The CDR3 extends over 16 amino acids. V was cut by 1 base and J by 6 bases, with 15 bases left in between. Germline V gene sequence: CDR1 SGHTA, CDR2 FQGNSA.

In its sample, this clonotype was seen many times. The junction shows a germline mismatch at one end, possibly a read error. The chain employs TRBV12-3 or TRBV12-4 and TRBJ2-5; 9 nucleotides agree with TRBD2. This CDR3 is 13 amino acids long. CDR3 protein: CASSLAGVETQYF. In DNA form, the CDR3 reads TGTGCCAGCAGCTTAGCGGGAGTGGAGACCCAGTACTTC.

The DNA of the CDR3 is TGTGCCAGCAGCGTAGCGGTAGCGGAGCCTCCGGAGCAGTACTTC. It codes for CASSVAVAEPPEQYF. The rearrangement uses TRBV9 and TRBJ2-7, with a possible D match to TRBD2 (6 bases). CDR1 is SGDLS and CDR2 is YYNGEE in the germline V gene. V shed 0 bases and J shed 7 bases, with 17 bases lying between them. There are 15 residues in the CDR3.

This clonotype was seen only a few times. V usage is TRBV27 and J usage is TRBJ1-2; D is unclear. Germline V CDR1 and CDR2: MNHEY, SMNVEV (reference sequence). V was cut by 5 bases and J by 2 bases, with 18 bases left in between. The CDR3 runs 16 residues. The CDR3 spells CASSPSSYQRNYGYTF. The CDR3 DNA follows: TGTGCCAGCAGTCCCTCCTCTTACCAACGGAACTATGGCTACACCTTC.

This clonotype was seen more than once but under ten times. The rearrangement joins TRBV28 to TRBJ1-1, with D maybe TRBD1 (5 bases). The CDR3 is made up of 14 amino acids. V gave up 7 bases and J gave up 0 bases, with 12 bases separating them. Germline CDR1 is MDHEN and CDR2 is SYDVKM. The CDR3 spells CASTSQDLNTEAFF. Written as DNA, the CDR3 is TGTGCCAGCACCTCACAGGACCTGAACACTGAAGCTTTCTTT.

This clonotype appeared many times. The CDR3 loop reads CASSPGVGGEISTEAFF. For the CDR3, the DNA is TGTGCCAGCAGCCCAGGAGTGGGGGGGGAGATTAGCACTGAAGCTTTCTTT. This rearrangement joins TRBV7-8 to TRBJ1-1; tentatively, D is TRBD1 (5 bases). Germline V CDR1 and CDR2: SGHVS, FQNEAQ. The CDR3 contains 17 residues. V lost 5 bases to trimming and J lost 4 bases, with 23 bases between them.

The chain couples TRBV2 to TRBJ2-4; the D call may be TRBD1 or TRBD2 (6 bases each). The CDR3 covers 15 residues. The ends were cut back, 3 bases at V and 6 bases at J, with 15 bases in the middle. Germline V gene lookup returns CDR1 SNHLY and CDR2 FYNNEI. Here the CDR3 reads CASSEAEGVRNIQYF. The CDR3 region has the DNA TGTGCCAGCAGTGAGGCGGAGGGGGTGAGAAACATTCAGTACTTC.

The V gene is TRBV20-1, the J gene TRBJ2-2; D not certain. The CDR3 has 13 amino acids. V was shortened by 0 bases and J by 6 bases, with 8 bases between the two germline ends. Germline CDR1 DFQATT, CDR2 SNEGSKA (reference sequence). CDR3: CSARDVTAGELFF. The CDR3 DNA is TGCAGTGCTAGAGATGTAACAGCCGGGGAGCTGTTTTTT.

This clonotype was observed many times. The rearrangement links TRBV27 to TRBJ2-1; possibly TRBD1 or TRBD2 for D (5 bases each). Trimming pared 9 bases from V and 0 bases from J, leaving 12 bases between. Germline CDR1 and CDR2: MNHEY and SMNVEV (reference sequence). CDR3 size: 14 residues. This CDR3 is CASQWGSSYNEQFF. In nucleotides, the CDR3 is TGTGCCAGTCAGTGGGGGAGCTCCTACAATGAGCAGTTCTTC.

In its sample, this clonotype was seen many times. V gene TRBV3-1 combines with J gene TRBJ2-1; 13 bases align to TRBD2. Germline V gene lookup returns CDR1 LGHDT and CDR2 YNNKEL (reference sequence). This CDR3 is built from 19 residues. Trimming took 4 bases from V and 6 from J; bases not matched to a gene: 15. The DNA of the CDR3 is TGTGCCAGCAGCCTTCGACTAGCGGGAGGTACGTCCCCTAGCAATGAGCAGTTCTTC. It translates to CASSLRLAGGTSPSNEQFF.

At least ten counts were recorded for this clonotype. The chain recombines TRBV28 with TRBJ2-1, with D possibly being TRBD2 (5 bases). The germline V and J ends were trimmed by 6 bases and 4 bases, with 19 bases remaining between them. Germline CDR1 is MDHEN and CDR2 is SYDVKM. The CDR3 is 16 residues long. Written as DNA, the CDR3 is TGTGCCAGCAGGCTCAAGACCACTAGGACTTACAATGAGCAGTTCTTC. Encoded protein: CASRLKTTRTYNEQFF.

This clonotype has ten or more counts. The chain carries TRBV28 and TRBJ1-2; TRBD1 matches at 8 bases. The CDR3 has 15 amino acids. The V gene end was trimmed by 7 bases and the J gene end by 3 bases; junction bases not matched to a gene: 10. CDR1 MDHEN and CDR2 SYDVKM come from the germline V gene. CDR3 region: CASTTLDREHYGYTF. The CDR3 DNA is TGTGCCAGCACTACCCTGGACAGGGAGCACTATGGCTACACCTTC.

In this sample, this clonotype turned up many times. CDR3 coding DNA: TGTGCCAGCAGTCGTCAGGGGGCAGGACAGCCCCAGCATTTT. Protein: CASSRQGAGQPQHF. V and J are TRBV2 and TRBJ1-5, with 8 bases identical to TRBD1. The germline gives CDR1 SNHLY, CDR2 FYNNEI. With V trimmed by 5 bases and J by 7 bases, 7 bases remained unmatched. CDR3 length equals 14 residues.

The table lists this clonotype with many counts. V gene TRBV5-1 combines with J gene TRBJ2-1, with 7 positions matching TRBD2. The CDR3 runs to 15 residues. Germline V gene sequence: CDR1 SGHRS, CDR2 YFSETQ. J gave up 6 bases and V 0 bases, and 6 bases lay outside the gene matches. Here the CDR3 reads CASSLGLAEVNEQFF. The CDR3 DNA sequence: TGCGCCAGCAGCTTGGGTCTAGCGGAGGTCAATGAGCAGTTCTTC.

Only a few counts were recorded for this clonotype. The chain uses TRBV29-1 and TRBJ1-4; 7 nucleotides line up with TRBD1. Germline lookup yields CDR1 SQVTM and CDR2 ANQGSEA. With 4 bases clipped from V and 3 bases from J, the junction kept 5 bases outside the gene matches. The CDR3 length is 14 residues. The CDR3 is CSVGGTAPNEKLFF. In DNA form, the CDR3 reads TGCAGCGTTGGTGGGACAGCTCCTAATGAAAAACTGTTTTTT.

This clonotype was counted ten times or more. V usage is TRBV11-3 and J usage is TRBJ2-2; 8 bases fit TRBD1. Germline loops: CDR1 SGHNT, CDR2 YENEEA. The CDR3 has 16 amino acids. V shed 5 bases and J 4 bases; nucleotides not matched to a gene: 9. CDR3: CASSLRTGKATGELFF. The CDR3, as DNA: TGTGCCAGCAGCCTAAGGACAGGGAAGGCCACCGGGGAGCTGTTTTTT. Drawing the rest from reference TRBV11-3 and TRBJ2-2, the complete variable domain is EAGVVQSPRYKIIEKKQPVAFWCNPISGHNTLYWYLQNLGQGPELLIRYENEEAVDDSQLPKDRFSAERLKGVDSTLKIQPAELGDSAVYLCASSLRTGKATGELFFGEGSRLTVL.

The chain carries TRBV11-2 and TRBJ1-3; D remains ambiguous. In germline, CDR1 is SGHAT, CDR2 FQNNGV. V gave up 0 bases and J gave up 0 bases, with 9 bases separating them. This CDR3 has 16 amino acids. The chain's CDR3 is CASSLEPGISGNTIYF. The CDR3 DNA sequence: TGTGCCAGCAGCTTAGAGCCGGGTATCTCTGGAAACACCATATATTTT.

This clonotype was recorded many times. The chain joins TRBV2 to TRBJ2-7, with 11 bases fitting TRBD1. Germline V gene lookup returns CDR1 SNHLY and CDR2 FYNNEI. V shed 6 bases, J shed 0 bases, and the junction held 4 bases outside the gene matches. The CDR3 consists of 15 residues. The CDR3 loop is CASSGQGALSYEQYF. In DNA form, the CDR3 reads TGTGCCAGCAGCGGACAGGGGGCTCTCTCCTACGAGCAGTACTTC. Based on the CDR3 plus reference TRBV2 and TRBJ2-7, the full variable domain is EPEVTQTPSHQVTQMGQEVILRCVPISNHLYFYWYRQILGQKVEFLVSFYNNEISEKSEIFDDQFSVERPDGSNFTLKIRSTKLEDSAMYFCASSGQGALSYEQYFGPGTRLTVT.

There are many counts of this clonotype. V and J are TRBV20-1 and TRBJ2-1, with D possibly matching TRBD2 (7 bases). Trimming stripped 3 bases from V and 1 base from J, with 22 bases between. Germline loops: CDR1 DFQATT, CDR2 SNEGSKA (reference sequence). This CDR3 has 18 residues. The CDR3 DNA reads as TGCAGTGCTAGCGGGGAGAGGGGGGGGTCAAATTCCTACAATGAGCAGTTCTTC. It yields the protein CSASGERGGSNSYNEQFF.

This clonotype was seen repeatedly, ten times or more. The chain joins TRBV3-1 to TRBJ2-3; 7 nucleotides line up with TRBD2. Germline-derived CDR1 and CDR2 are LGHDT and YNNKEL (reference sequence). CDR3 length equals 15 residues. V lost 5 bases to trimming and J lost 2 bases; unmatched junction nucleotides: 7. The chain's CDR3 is CASSFRAGVTDTQYF. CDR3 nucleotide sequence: TGTGCCAGCAGCTTTAGGGCGGGAGTCACAGATACGCAGTATTTT.

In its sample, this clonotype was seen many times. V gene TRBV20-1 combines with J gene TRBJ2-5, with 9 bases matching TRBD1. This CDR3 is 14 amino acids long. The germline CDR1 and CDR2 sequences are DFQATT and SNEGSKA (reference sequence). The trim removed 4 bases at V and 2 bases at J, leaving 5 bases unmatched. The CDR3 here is CSATYGTGQETQYF. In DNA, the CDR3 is TGCAGTGCTACTTATGGGACAGGGCAAGAGACCCAGTACTTC.

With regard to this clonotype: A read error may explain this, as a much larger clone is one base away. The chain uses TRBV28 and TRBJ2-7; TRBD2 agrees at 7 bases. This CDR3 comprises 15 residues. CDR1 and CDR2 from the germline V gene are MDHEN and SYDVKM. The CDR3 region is CASSLVGTTSCEQYF. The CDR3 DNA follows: TGTGCCAGCAGTTTAGTTGGGACTACATCCTGCGAGCAGTACTTC.